Each of the 2 T cell receptor beta chains below was sequenced from the same sample in a study of blood T cell repertoires in COVID-19. Assay used: immunoSEQ multiplex PCR; TCRdb lists only in-frame clones, some missing. The sample yields around 170,000 clones, approximately 80% seen once. The specimen sequenced was PBMCs or T cells enriched from blood (not recorded which). These receptor sequences come from a man between 60 and 75 years old who had been exposed to COVID-19.

This rearrangement joins TRBV19 to TRBJ2-3; 8 nucleotides align to TRBD2. This CDR3 region has 15 residues. Trimming removed 5 bases from V and 6 bases from J; junction bases left unmatched: 10. The germline CDR1 and CDR2 sequences are LNHDA and SQIVND (reference sequence). The CDR3 bases are TGTGCCAGTAGTCCTACTAGCGGACATGCCGATACGCAGTATTTT. Translation gives CASSPTSGHADTQYF.

The count of this clone is one. The genes are TRBV25-1 and TRBJ2-5; D is perhaps TRBD1 (6 bases). Germline V lookup: CDR1 MGHDK, CDR2 SYGVNS. CDR3 length equals 15 residues. Trimming shortened V by 1 base and J by 2 bases, and 11 bases separated the two germline ends. CDR3 bases: TGTGCCAGCAGTGAATTGGGGGCTCGACAAGAGACCCAGTACTTC. It codes for CASSELGARQETQYF.